Each of the 13 T cell receptor beta chains below was sequenced from the same sample in a study of radiation and T cells in renal cell carcinoma. This table comes from immunoSEQ multiplex PCR, and its TCRdb copy is limited to in-frame clones, with some not included. The table lists around 19,000 clones, about 54% of them singletons, with 10% to 15% in the top ten. The treatment here: 15 Gy SBRT to primary tumor, nephrectomy 4 weeks later. Sequenced here: tumor tissue, sampled from a patient whose treatment included radiotherapy and nephrectomy. These receptors all come from a man aged 50 or older with renal cell carcinoma.

V usage is TRBV5-6 and J usage is TRBJ1-3, with a weak D call TRBD1 (6 bases). With 1 base removed from V and 4 bases from J, the gap between germline ends came to 9 bases. The length of the CDR3 is 14 residues. Germline V lookup: CDR1 SGHDT, CDR2 YYEEEE. CDR3 DNA sequence: TGTGCCAGCAGCTTGAGGGGGTTAGGAAACACCATATATTTT. Protein product: CASSLRGLGNTIYF.

The chain carries TRBV9 and TRBJ2-2, with D uncertain. Germline CDR1 reads SGDLS; CDR2 reads YYNGEE. This CDR3 region has 11 residues. V lost 0 bases and J lost 9, with 3 bases in between. The CDR3 spells CASSVERELFF. As DNA, the CDR3 is TGTGCCAGCAGCGTAGAAAGGGAGCTGTTTTTT.

With respect to this clone: The same CDR3 can be traced to other DNA sequences in this sample. V gene TRBV9 combines with J gene TRBJ2-2; no clear D. The V gene lost 0 bases and the J gene lost 5 bases, with 11 bases spanning the gap. CDR1 and CDR2 (germline): SGDLS, YYNGEE. The CDR3 contains 15 residues. CDR3 bases: TGTGCCAGCAGCGTAGGGGGTGTAGGGACCGGGGAGCTGTTTTTT. Amino acid sequence: CASSVGGVGTGELFF.

The V call is TRBV5-6, the J call TRBJ2-1; 13 bases line up with TRBD2. CDR1 SGHDT and CDR2 YYEEEE come from the germline V gene. V shed 0 bases, J shed 3 bases, and the junction held 6 bases outside the gene matches. The CDR3 length is 18 residues. Written as DNA, the CDR3 is TGTGCCAGCAGCTTGGCACTAGCGGGAGGGTTACTCTACAATGAGCAGTTCTTC. It is translated as CASSLALAGGLLYNEQFF. The variable domain in full, with the rest retrieved from reference TRBV5-6 and TRBJ2-1, is DAGVTQSPTHLIKTRGQQVTLRCSPKSGHDTVSWYQQALGQGPQFIFQYYEEEERQRGNFPDRFSGHQFPNYSSELNVNALLLGDSALYLCASSLALAGGLLYNEQFFGPGTRLTVL.

The rearrangement links TRBV7-9 to TRBJ1-2; 8 nucleotides agree with TRBD1. Germline V gene lookup returns CDR1 SEHNR and CDR2 FQNEAQ (reference sequence). The CDR3 length is 15 residues. V lost 6 bases, J lost 4 bases, and 10 bases stayed unmatched. CDR3 in DNA: TGTGCCAGCAGTTTTGAAAGCAGGGGGCTCTATGGCTACACCTTC. Protein product: CASSFESRGLYGYTF.

V is TRBV6-5 and J is TRBJ1-2; 9 bases match TRBD1. CDR3 size: 15 residues. Trimming took 6 bases from V and 6 from J; bases not matched to a gene: 11. Germline-derived CDR1 and CDR2 are MNHEY and SVGAGI. CDR3 in amino acids: CASSDNHRGRDGYTF. The CDR3, as DNA: TGTGCCAGCAGCGACAATCACAGGGGGCGCGATGGCTACACCTTC.

The rearrangement joins TRBV27 to TRBJ2-7, with a weak D call TRBD1 (5 bases). V was clipped by 0 bases and J by 4 bases, with 7 bases between them. The CDR3 runs 13 residues. CDR1 and CDR2 from the germline V gene are MNHEY and SMNVEV (reference sequence). The CDR3 DNA follows: TGTGCCAGCAGTTTATCATCAGGGTACGAGCAGTACTTC. Amino acids: CASSLSSGYEQYF.

V gene TRBV7-2 combines with J gene TRBJ2-7; 7 positions match TRBD2. This CDR3 is 12 amino acids long. CDR1 SGHTA and CDR2 FQGNSA come from the germline V gene. The V gene end was trimmed by 8 bases and the J gene end by 5 bases; junction bases not matched to a gene: 6. The CDR3 nucleotides read TGTGCCAGCCTGGGGCTAGCGGACGAGCAGTACTTC. It yields the protein CASLGLADEQYF.

The chain has TRBV4-1 and TRBJ1-3; 10 bases match TRBD1. J gave up 2 bases and V 0 bases, and 7 bases lay outside the gene matches. The CDR3 runs 18 residues. Germline CDR1 reads MGHRA; CDR2 reads YSYEKL. The CDR3 DNA is TGCGCCAGCAGCCAAGATGGGGGACAGGGGTTCCCTGGAAACACCATATATTTT. Translation gives CASSQDGGQGFPGNTIYF.

The V gene is TRBV9, the J gene TRBJ1-2; 8 bases map to TRBD1. V shed 4 bases, J shed 6 bases, and the junction held 5 bases outside the gene matches. The germline V gene encodes CDR1 SGDLS and CDR2 YYNGEE. The CDR3 is 13 amino acids. The CDR3 sequence: CASSPQTGDGYTF. The CDR3, as DNA: TGTGCCAGCAGCCCTCAGACAGGGGATGGCTACACCTTC.

This clone has more than one count but fewer than ten. The V gene is TRBV6-1, the J gene TRBJ2-1, with D maybe TRBD1 (5 bases). The V and J ends lost 2 bases and 8 bases respectively, with 10 bases between them. CDR3 length: 13 residues. Looked up from germline, CDR1 is MNHNS and CDR2 is SASEGT. CDR3: CASSEQGSDEQFF. Here the CDR3 DNA reads TGTGCCAGCAGTGAACAGGGTTCCGATGAGCAGTTCTTC.

The chain combines TRBV27 with TRBJ2-1; TRBD1 matches at 8 bases. The CDR3 length is 16 residues. The V gene's germline CDR1 is MNHEY and CDR2 SMNVEV (reference sequence). J was trimmed by 5 bases and V by 5 bases; bases with no gene match: 11. CDR3 DNA: TGTGCCAGCAGTCATCTAGACAGGGGAAATAACAATGAGCAGTTCTTC. This translates into CASSHLDRGNNNEQFF.

The chain links TRBV29-1 to TRBJ1-1; TRBD1 matches 10 bases. Germline CDR1 and CDR2: SQVTM and ANQGSEA. V shed 6 bases and J 0 bases; nucleotides not matched to a gene: 7. This CDR3 has 15 amino acids. The CDR3 DNA follows: TGCAGCGTGGGACAGGGGTGGGGGATGAACACTGAAGCTTTCTTT. Translated: CSVGQGWGMNTEAFF.